One and the same sample provided the 13 T cell receptor beta chains below, sequenced in a study of T cells in localized non-small cell lung cancer. Produced via immunoSEQ multiplex PCR; TCRdb's table is partial and in-frame only. The table lists tens of thousands of clones, about four fifths of them singletons, with just under 20% in the top ten. Here the sequenced sample was peripheral blood, taken before any cancer treatment. The receptor source for this set is a female donor of 60 years or more with stage II squamous cell lung carcinoma.

This clone rates as medium-sized (0.01 to 0.1%). This chain joins TRBV7-9 and TRBJ2-7; TRBD1 or TRBD2 may be the D gene (5 bases each). Germline CDR1 reads SEHNR; CDR2 reads FQNEAQ (reference sequence). Trimming pared 4 bases from V and 3 bases from J, leaving 16 bases between. This CDR3 is 15 amino acids long. As DNA, the CDR3 is TGTGCCAGCAGCTCAGCGGCGAGTAGGGGCTACGAGCAGTACTTC. Amino acids: CASSSAASRGYEQYF.

CDR3 amino acids: CASSPQGIAGNTIYF. CDR3 nucleotide sequence: TGTGCCAGCAGCCCACAGGGGATTGCTGGAAACACCATATATTTT. This rearrangement joins TRBV9 to TRBJ1-3; TRBD1 aligns across 7 bases. The V gene end was trimmed by 4 bases and the J gene end by 2 bases; junction bases not matched to a gene: 6. Germline assignment: CDR1 SGDLS and CDR2 YYNGEE. The CDR3 runs 15 residues.

The V call is TRBV7-6, the J call TRBJ1-1; 7 bases are a match to TRBD1. The V segment lost 5 bases and the J segment 1 base; nucleotides outside the gene matches: 10. The V gene's germline CDR1 is SGHVS and CDR2 FNYEAQ. The CDR3 is made up of 16 amino acids. CDR3 nucleotide sequence: TGTGCCAGCAGCCCCAACAGGGGAGAGTCGAACACTGAAGCTTTCTTT. This encodes CASSPNRGESNTEAFF.

The chain couples TRBV29-1 to TRBJ1-5; D uncertain. This CDR3 spans 13 amino acids. Per germline, CDR1 SQVTM and CDR2 ANQGSEA. V dropped 4 bases and J dropped 0 bases, with 7 bases sitting between them. Written as DNA, the CDR3 is TGCAGCGTTGCCCAGAATAGCAATCAGCCCCAGCATTTT. It encodes CSVAQNSNQPQHF.

The chain employs TRBV7-9 and TRBJ1-3; D is uncertain. The CDR3 loop spans 12 amino acids. V lost 4 bases and J lost 9, with 10 bases in between. Germline V gives CDR1 SEHNR, CDR2 FQNEAQ (reference sequence). The CDR3: CASSSVGSTIYF. Here the CDR3 DNA reads TGTGCCAGCAGCTCCGTGGGTAGCACCATATATTTT.

The chain is built from TRBV10-1 and TRBJ1-6; 9 bases are shared with TRBD1. Germline V gene lookup returns CDR1 WNHNN and CDR2 SYGVQD (reference sequence). Trimming took 6 bases from V and 7 from J; bases not matched to a gene: 19. The CDR3 length is 19 residues. The CDR3 loop reads CASRTLNRTGVFWNSPLHF. The CDR3 region has the DNA TGCGCCAGCAGAACCTTAAATCGGACAGGGGTATTTTGGAATTCACCCCTCCACTTT.

The chain employs TRBV5-1 and TRBJ1-6; no clear D gene. The CDR3 is 15 residues long. Germline loops: CDR1 SGHRS, CDR2 YFSETQ. The V end was cut by 0 bases, the J end by 5 bases, with 9 bases between. The CDR3 nucleotides are TGCGCCAGCAGCTTGGAGGCAGTTAATAATTCACCCCTCCACTTT. It translates to CASSLEAVNNSPLHF.

A few counts support this clone. The gene calls are TRBV19 and TRBJ1-1; D not certain. V lost 2 bases to trimming and J lost 0 bases, with 4 bases between them. The germline gives CDR1 LNHDA, CDR2 SQIVND (reference sequence). The CDR3 is made up of 13 amino acids. The CDR3 is CASSIKMNTEAFF. In DNA form, the CDR3 reads TGTGCCAGTAGTATAAAGATGAACACTGAAGCTTTCTTT.

The chain combines TRBV18 with TRBJ2-5; TRBD2 agrees at 11 bases. The CDR3 is made up of 17 amino acids. Germline CDR1 reads KGHSH; CDR2 reads LQKENI. The junction had 6 bases not matched to a gene; V was cut back by 3 bases and J by 0 bases. The CDR3 sequence is CASSPLPSGGNQETQYF. CDR3 DNA sequence: TGTGCCAGCTCACCCCTGCCTAGCGGGGGGAACCAAGAGACCCAGTACTTC.

J is TRBJ2-4 and V is TRBV9; D gene ambiguous. Trimming took 3 bases from V and 9 from J, leaving 13 bases between them. CDR1 is SGDLS and CDR2 is YYNGEE in the germline V gene. This CDR3 has 13 amino acids. The CDR3 is CASSDGQVGIQYF. The DNA of the CDR3 is TGTGCCAGCAGCGACGGCCAGGTCGGCATTCAGTACTTC. The entire variable domain, with the rest obtained from reference TRBV9 and TRBJ2-4, is as follows: DSGVTQTPKHLITATGQRVTLRCSPRSGDLSVYWYQQSLDQGLQFLIQYYNGEERAKGNILERFSAQQFPDLHSELNLSSLELGDSALYFCASSDGQVGIQYFGAGTRLSVL.

Only a few counts were recorded for this clone. The rearrangement uses TRBV30 and TRBJ1-5; unclear D gene. Trimming took off 1 base at V and 4 bases at J, with 8 bases between the two ends. The germline CDR1 and CDR2 sequences are GTSNPN and SVGIG (reference sequence). This CDR3 comprises 13 residues. CDR3 protein: CAWSGTANQPQHF. The CDR3 bases are TGTGCCTGGAGTGGGACCGCTAATCAGCCCCAGCATTTT.

The rearrangement joins TRBV7-8 to TRBJ2-2; 7 bases align to TRBD1. The CDR3 sequence is 15 residues long. The germline gives CDR1 SGHVS, CDR2 FQNEAQ. V was clipped by 6 bases and J by 3 bases; unmatched bases: 7. The CDR3 here is CASRTTGSDTGELFF. CDR3 coding DNA: TGTGCCAGCAGAACGACAGGGTCGGACACCGGGGAGCTGTTTTTT.

The chain couples TRBV4-1 to TRBJ2-1; 10 bases map to TRBD1. Trimming removed 2 bases from V and 7 bases from J; junction bases left unmatched: 8. The germline V gene has CDR1 MGHRA and CDR2 YSYEKL. CDR3 length: 16 residues. CDR3 residues: CASSQWGDRGRNEQFF. As DNA, the CDR3 is TGCGCCAGCAGCCAATGGGGGGACAGGGGTAGGAATGAGCAGTTCTTC.